This T cell receptor (beta chain) is drawn from a study of regulatory T cells in long-lasting Graves disease. Time point noted: newly diagnosed GD, antithyroid drugs for less than 3 months. Extracted RNA from PBMCs served as the source of the TCR library. In Xi'an, China, an endocrinology department was the source of patients. This clonotype was recorded at least ten times. CDR3 length: 15 residues. Construction of the TCR beta libraries employed iRepertoire HTBI primers in conjunction with Arm-PCR of CDR3 regions. TCRdb itself ran the multiplex PCR reads through MiXCR, one entry per CDR3 protein. The profile shows hundreds of thousands of distinct CDR3 sequences, 16% of them singletons. This sample was also put to use in a study of T cells in Graves' hyperthyroidism and ophthalmopathy. In that study: It was uncontrolled infection, other autoimmune disease, pregnancy or lactation that excluded patients. The diagnoses drew upon clinical symptoms, serum thyroxine and TRAb, thyroid ultrasound and orbital computed tomography.

The sample here was peripheral blood mononuclear cells (PBMCs), taken at new diagnosis, from a patient treated with antithyroid drugs. This clonotype originated in a man aged 35-49 years with Graves disease. The chain carries TRBV12-3 or TRBV12-4 and TRBJ2-1; perhaps TRBD2 as D (6 bases). The last part of the DNA fits TRBJ2-5 better; the J call may be wrong. The CDR3: CASSPVKGGQETQYF. The CDR3 DNA sequence: TGTGCCAGCAGTCCCGTCAAGGGAGGCCAAGAGACCCAGTACTTC.